Following are 16 T cell receptor beta chains from one sample sequenced in a study of shared T cell receptors in the human thymus. The protocol was immunoSEQ multiplex PCR, while the TCRdb copy is restricted to in-frame clones and leaves out a portion. The sample has 720,000 or so clones; 70% to 90% are singletons. This sample also appeared in a second study, on human thymus T cells.

Sequencing was done on a sample of thymocytes. The receptor set was obtained from a girl under three years old with a congenital heart defect.

The chain joins TRBV6-5 to TRBJ1-1; unclear D gene. This CDR3 is built from 11 residues. The germline V gene has CDR1 MNHEY and CDR2 SVGAGI. V was pared by 7 bases and J by 6 bases, with 9 bases between. CDR3 in DNA: TGTGCCAGCATGAACGGGGCTGAAGCTTTCTTT. Translating gives CASMNGAEAFF.

The rearrangement uses TRBV4-1 and TRBJ1-1; 10 nucleotides line up with TRBD1. The CDR3 is 21 residues long. The V gene's germline CDR1 is MGHRA and CDR2 YSYEKL. V was clipped by 0 bases and J by 2 bases; unmatched bases: 18. CDR3 nucleotides: TGCGCCAGCAGCCAAGAGCGACAGGGGGCGAAAAAGAGGATGCTTAACACTGAAGCTTTCTTT. This gives the protein CASSQERQGAKKRMLNTEAFF.

This chain links TRBV5-1 with TRBJ2-7, with D possibly TRBD2 on 5 matching bases. Trimming cost V 2 bases and J 1 base, with 22 bases left between them. This CDR3 has 18 amino acids. Germline CDR1 SGHRS, CDR2 YFSETQ. The CDR3 DNA is TGCGCCAGCAGCTTCCTTGGGGAGCGCCGGACGGAATCCTACGAGCAGTACTTC. It specifies CASSFLGERRTESYEQYF.

The chain couples TRBV27 to TRBJ1-1; the D is unclear. The V end lost 2 bases, the J end lost 1 base, and 8 bases lay between the germline ends. This CDR3 comprises 14 residues. Germline loops: CDR1 MNHEY, CDR2 SMNVEV (reference sequence). The CDR3: CASSLGGENTEAFF. The DNA for the CDR3 is TGTGCCAGCAGTTTAGGCGGGGAGAACACTGAAGCTTTCTTT.

The J gene is TRBJ1-1, the V gene TRBV27; TRBD1 aligns across 7 bases. In germline, CDR1 is MNHEY, CDR2 SMNVEV (reference sequence). V lost 3 bases to trimming and J lost 3 bases; unmatched junction nucleotides: 16. CDR3 size: 18 residues. Here the CDR3 DNA reads TGTGCCAGCAGTTTTGGCCCGTTCAACTCCAGGGGGGACACTGAAGCTTTCTTT. Protein sequence: CASSFGPFNSRGDTEAFF.

V and J are TRBV4-2 and TRBJ1-2; D not resolved. Deletions cut 0 bases from V and 0 bases from J, with 14 bases between. This CDR3 spans 17 amino acids. Germline CDR1 and CDR2: LGHNA and YNFKEQ. CDR3 coding DNA: TGTGCCAGCAGCCAAGAACCCCGGGAGTTAGCTAACTATGGCTACACCTTC. It is translated as CASSQEPRELANYGYTF.

V usage is TRBV19 and J usage is TRBJ1-5; a possible D gene is TRBD1 (5 bases). The germline V and J ends were trimmed by 3 bases and 2 bases, with 14 bases remaining between them. The CDR3 is made up of 16 amino acids. The germline CDR1 and CDR2 sequences are LNHDA and SQIVND (reference sequence). The CDR3 bases are TGTGCCAGTAGTATCCCACCGGGGGGACGCAATCAGCCCCAGCATTTT. The encoded protein is CASSIPPGGRNQPQHF. Filled out from reference TRBV19 and TRBJ1-5, the complete variable domain reads DGGITQSPKYLFRKEGQNVTLSCEQNLNHDAMYWYRQDPGQGLRLIYYSQIVNDFQKGDIAEGYSVSREKKESFPLTVTSAQKNPTAFYLCASSIPPGGRNQPQHFGDGTRLSIL.

The V and J genes are TRBV28 and TRBJ1-1; TRBD1 is a possible D gene (6 bases). The germline V and J ends were trimmed by 1 base and 4 bases, with 10 bases remaining between them. There are 14 residues in the CDR3. Looked up from germline, CDR1 is MDHEN and CDR2 is SYDVKM. The CDR3 sequence is CASSLYRRGTEAFF. CDR3 sequence (DNA): TGTGCCAGCAGTTTATATCGCAGGGGCACTGAAGCTTTCTTT.

The rearrangement uses TRBV16 and TRBJ2-7; D possibly corresponds to TRBD2 (5 bases). The ends were cut back, 0 bases at V and 4 bases at J, with 13 bases in the middle. The CDR3 extends over 15 amino acids. CDR1 KGHSY and CDR2 FQNENV come from the germline V gene. CDR3 bases: TGTGCCAGCAGCCAATCGGTCAGGCGAGGGTACGAGCAGTACTTC. Its protein is CASSQSVRRGYEQYF.

The chain combines TRBV10-3 with TRBJ1-2; D not certain. CDR3 length: 13 amino acids. Germline CDR1 reads ENHRY; CDR2 reads SYGVKD. The V end was cut by 6 bases, the J end by 4 bases, with 12 bases between. CDR3 DNA sequence: TGTGCCATCAGCTTGGGCGTTTCCTATGGCTACACCTTC. Protein sequence: CAISLGVSYGYTF.

This sequence joins TRBV5-1 and TRBJ2-5; 8 bases line up with TRBD1. The CDR3 sequence is 13 residues long. The germline CDR1 and CDR2 sequences are SGHRS and YFSETQ. V gave up 3 bases and J gave up 5 bases; unmatched junction bases: 3. The CDR3 sequence: CASSSTGGETQYF. CDR3 nucleotides: TGCGCCAGCAGCTCAACAGGGGGGGAGACCCAGTACTTC.

The V and J genes are TRBV18 and TRBJ2-1, with TRBD1 matching over 10 bases. From germline, CDR1 is KGHSH and CDR2 LQKENI. CDR3 size: 14 residues. V lost 3 bases to trimming and J lost 8 bases; unmatched junction nucleotides: 4. The CDR3 coding sequence is TGTGCCAGCTCACCCGGGACAGGGGTGTATGAGCAGTTCTTC. It translates to CASSPGTGVYEQFF.

The J gene is TRBJ2-7, the V gene TRBV16; D remains ambiguous. Germline V gene data show CDR1 as KGHSY and CDR2 as FQNENV. Trimming left V 4 bases short and J 0 bases short, with 16 bases between. This CDR3 region has 16 residues. The CDR3 DNA reads as TGTGCCAGCAGCCCGGCCGCCAGGCCTTACTCCTACGAGCAGTACTTC. This gives the protein CASSPAARPYSYEQYF.

The chain joins TRBV5-1 to TRBJ2-3, with 8 bases aligning to TRBD2. The CDR3 has 13 amino acids. V lost 5 bases and J lost 6; bases outside the gene matches: 5. Germline V CDR1 and CDR2: SGHRS, YFSETQ. In DNA form, the CDR3 reads TGCGCCAGCAGTGAGCGGGGGCTGGATACGCAGTATTTT. Its protein is CASSERGLDTQYF.

This chain connects TRBV5-1 to TRBJ1-1; 7 bases line up with TRBD1. Germline CDR1 SGHRS, CDR2 YFSETQ. The J segment lost 1 base and the V segment lost 0 bases, leaving 6 bases of the junction unmatched. This CDR3 region has 16 residues. This CDR3 is CASSLGRGRANTEAFF. The CDR3 DNA reads as TGCGCCAGCAGCTTGGGGAGGGGGCGGGCGAACACTGAAGCTTTCTTT.

V is TRBV4-1 and J is TRBJ2-7; possible D gene TRBD2, 5 bases. V gave up 0 bases and J gave up 4 bases, with 22 bases separating them. The CDR3 covers 18 residues. Germline V gives CDR1 MGHRA, CDR2 YSYEKL. CDR3 DNA: TGCGCCAGCAGCCAAGATCGTCGGGGATTCGAGGGTTGGTACGAGCAGTACTTC. Residues: CASSQDRRGFEGWYEQYF.